The clone carrying this T cell receptor beta chain was recorded many times. The target antigen is unknown. The sample is drawn from a study of HIV-infected patients and healthy controls. Whole-study findings and limits: Mean usage of eight alpha and eight beta V genes differed significantly in HIV-infected patients versus controls. HIV-infected repertoires had significantly higher mean Gini indices than controls, possibly reflecting oligoclonality.

No cell fractionation was done, so the repertoire covers all unsorted peripheral blood T cells. Nine to ten uninfected healthy donors were sampled as controls, four sampled twice 2 to 4 months apart. 500 ng RNA was reverse transcribed with alpha and beta constant-region primers. Each of the alpha and beta chains got its own library through chain-specific third strand synthesis with indices. A single primer pair per chain amplified all rearrangements, with per-molecule barcodes. TCRdb redid the calling of the 5' RACE reads with MiXCR, one entry per CDR3 protein. The data show 8,500 to 11,000 distinct CDR3 sequences, 6.5% to 10% seen once. V shed 4 bases and J 5 bases; nucleotides not matched to a gene: 23. This CDR3 has 20 residues. The germline V gene has CDR1 SGHNT and CDR2 YYREEE (reference sequence).

Sample: blood. This clonotype originated in an adult in good health. The chain employs TRBV5-4 and TRBJ2-3; 9 bases agree with TRBD2. The CDR3 DNA reads as TGTGCCAGCAGCGGAGTAGCGGGGGCCTCCGTTCGTCACGCGGGAGATACGCAGTATTTT. This translates into CASSGVAGASVRHAGDTQYF.